Shown below are 23 T cell receptor beta chains from a single sample sequenced in a study of Tregs in tolerant kidney transplant recipients. The method was immunoSEQ multiplex PCR; TCRdb's version includes in-frame clones alone and lacks a portion of them. The table records tens of thousands of clones, 95% to 98% of them present only once. The source material was CD4+ T cells from blood, sampled before the transplant. These receptors were taken from a human donor who received a combined kidney and bone marrow transplant.

V gene TRBV30 combines with J gene TRBJ1-5; D gene ambiguous. Germline CDR1 is GTSNPN and CDR2 is SVGIG (reference sequence). With 0 bases removed from V and 5 bases from J, the gap between germline ends came to 11 bases. The CDR3 contains 14 residues. The CDR3 spells CAWSVGLRDQPQHF. Here the CDR3 DNA reads TGTGCCTGGAGTGTGGGCCTGCGGGATCAGCCCCAGCATTTT.

The V gene is TRBV28, the J gene TRBJ1-1; 8 bases fit TRBD1. Germline V gene data show CDR1 as MDHEN and CDR2 as SYDVKM. The CDR3 is made up of 12 amino acids. V dropped 7 bases and J dropped 4; count of bases not matched to a gene: 2. Written as DNA, the CDR3 is TGTGCCAGCAAAACAGGGGGCACTGAAGCTTTCTTT. Its translation: CASKTGGTEAFF.

The chain links TRBV5-1 to TRBJ2-2; 12 nucleotides align to TRBD2. V shed 2 bases, J shed 3 bases, and the junction held 11 bases outside the gene matches. The CDR3 length is 19 residues. Looked up from germline, CDR1 is SGHRS and CDR2 is YFSETQ. The CDR3 sequence: CASSFGLILAGGDTGELFF. CDR3 nucleotide sequence: TGCGCCAGCAGCTTTGGGCTTATACTAGCGGGGGGCGACACCGGGGAGCTGTTTTTT.

The chain employs TRBV7-9 and TRBJ2-7, with 7 bases lining up with TRBD2. This CDR3 is built from 14 residues. Trimming removed 2 bases from V and 4 bases from J; junction bases left unmatched: 5. Germline V gene lookup returns CDR1 SEHNR and CDR2 FQNEAQ (reference sequence). CDR3 nucleotides: TGTGCCAGCAGCTTACTTAACGGGGGGTACGAGCAGTACTTC. Its translation is CASSLLNGGYEQYF. Based on the CDR3 plus reference TRBV7-9 and TRBJ2-7, the full variable domain is DTGVSQNPRHKITKRGQNVTFRCDPISEHNRLYWYRQTLGQGPEFLTYFQNEAQLEKSRLLSDRFSAERPKGSFSTLEIQRTEQGDSAMYLCASSLLNGGYEQYFGPGTRLTVT.

The rearrangement uses TRBV14 and TRBJ2-7; 9 bases match TRBD2. The CDR3 sequence is 15 residues long. The germline V gene encodes CDR1 SGHDN and CDR2 FVKESK. V lost 0 bases, J lost 7 bases, and 7 bases stayed unmatched. In nucleotides, the CDR3 is TGTGCCAGCAGCCAAGACTCTAGCGGGGTAGGTGAGCAGTACTTC. It is translated as CASSQDSSGVGEQYF.

The chain recombines TRBV18 with TRBJ1-4; the D gene is possibly TRBD1 (5 bases). V shed 1 base and J shed 2 bases, with 5 bases lying between them. The germline V gene encodes CDR1 KGHSH and CDR2 LQKENI. The CDR3 covers 14 residues. Written as DNA, the CDR3 is TGTGCCAGCTCACCACAGGGGACTAATGAAAAACTGTTTTTT. This gives the protein CASSPQGTNEKLFF.

V gene TRBV10-1 combines with J gene TRBJ1-4; maybe TRBD1 (5 bases). V shed 0 bases and J shed 6 bases, with 17 bases lying between them. This CDR3 region has 17 residues. Germline CDR1 and CDR2: WNHNN and SYGVQD (reference sequence). The CDR3 DNA reads as TGCGCCAGCAGTGAGTCGAAAGCGGGGGGGTCCGATGAAAAACTGTTTTTT. This sequence encodes CASSESKAGGSDEKLFF.

This clone has only a few counts. The rearrangement links TRBV6-5 to TRBJ1-2; tentatively, D is TRBD1 (5 bases). In germline, CDR1 is MNHEY, CDR2 SVGAGI. There are 14 residues in the CDR3. Deletions cut 7 bases from V and 7 bases from J, with 19 bases between. CDR3 protein: CASITRGLIGGYTF. CDR3 nucleotide sequence: TGTGCCAGCATCACCCGGGGGTTAATCGGTGGCTACACCTTC.

The CDR3 protein is CAISESQTDNEKLFF. The CDR3 region has the DNA TGTGCCATCAGTGAGTCTCAGACAGATAATGAAAAACTGTTTTTT. The chain recombines TRBV10-3 with TRBJ1-4; weak D call: TRBD1 (5 bases). V was clipped by 0 bases and J by 4 bases, with 9 bases between them. Germline CDR1 reads ENHRY; CDR2 reads SYGVKD. The CDR3 spans 15 residues.

CDR3 region: CASSPGSSTGELFF. For the CDR3, the DNA is TGCGCCAGCAGCCCAGGATCGAGCACCGGGGAGCTGTTTTTT. This chain joins TRBV5-1 and TRBJ2-2; D gene unclear. Deletions cut 4 bases from V and 4 bases from J, with 11 bases between. Germline CDR1 reads SGHRS; CDR2 reads YFSETQ. The CDR3 loop spans 14 amino acids.

This chain connects TRBV4-1 to TRBJ2-6, with a weak D call TRBD2 (6 bases). The V gene's germline CDR1 is MGHRA and CDR2 YSYEKL. The CDR3 contains 16 residues. V lost 5 bases and J lost 2, with 13 bases in between. The CDR3 reads CASSWGWGAGANVLTF. The CDR3 DNA follows: TGCGCCAGCAGCTGGGGATGGGGGGCTGGGGCCAACGTCCTGACTTTC.

The CDR3 loop reads CASSKEGTGANNYGYTF. CDR3 coding DNA: TGTGCCAGCTCAAAAGAAGGGACAGGGGCCAATAACTATGGCTACACCTTC. This sequence joins TRBV18 and TRBJ1-2, with 10 bases fitting TRBD1. The germline gives CDR1 KGHSH, CDR2 LQKENI. CDR3 length: 17 amino acids. V was clipped by 5 bases and J by 1 base; unmatched bases: 10.

The chain combines TRBV14 with TRBJ1-1; a weak D match, TRBD1 (5 bases). Looked up from germline, CDR1 is SGHDN and CDR2 is FVKESK. The CDR3 loop spans 13 amino acids. Trimming took off 1 base at V and 10 bases at J, with 13 bases between the two ends. For the CDR3, the DNA is TGTGCCAGCAGCCAAGCGACAGTGGGATTAGCTTTCTTT. Translated: CASSQATVGLAFF.

This rearrangement joins TRBV6-6 to TRBJ1-5, with TRBD1 identical over 7 bases. Germline V gene data show CDR1 as MNHNY and CDR2 as SVGAGI (reference sequence). Trimming at V came to 2 bases and at J to 7 bases, leaving 8 bases not matched to a gene. This CDR3 has 15 residues. The CDR3 coding sequence is TGTGCCAGCAGTTACCTACCGACAGGGATCCAGCCCCAGCATTTT. It specifies CASSYLPTGIQPQHF.

V is TRBV21-1 and J is TRBJ1-3; the table calls TRBD1, which could not be checked here. TRBV21-1 is classified as a pseudogene. CDR3 length: 15 residues. The chain's CDR3 is CASSKAPRDGNTIYF. CDR3 in DNA: TGTGCCAGCAGCAAAGCCCCCAGGGATGGAAACACCATATATTTT.

V and J are TRBV27 and TRBJ2-2, with 7 bases fitting TRBD1. CDR3 size: 17 residues. The germline CDR1 and CDR2 sequences are MNHEY and SMNVEV (reference sequence). The ends lost 6 bases at V and 7 bases at J; junction bases unmatched: 17. The CDR3 sequence: CASSRFLQGPWIGELFF. The DNA for the CDR3 is TGTGCCAGCAGCCGCTTTCTACAGGGGCCATGGATCGGGGAGCTGTTTTTT.

The chain has TRBV11-3 and TRBJ2-2, with D unclear. The V gene lost 9 bases and the J gene lost 0 bases, with 11 bases spanning the gap. This CDR3 is built from 14 residues. CDR1 SGHNT and CDR2 YENEEA come from the germline V gene. CDR3 protein: CASSAGPNTGELFF. The CDR3, as DNA: TGTGCCAGTTCTGCTGGCCCGAACACCGGGGAGCTGTTTTTT. Filled out from reference TRBV11-3 and TRBJ2-2, the complete variable domain reads EAGVVQSPRYKIIEKKQPVAFWCNPISGHNTLYWYLQNLGQGPELLIRYENEEAVDDSQLPKDRFSAERLKGVDSTLKIQPAELGDSAVYLCASSAGPNTGELFFGEGSRLTVL.

The CDR3 region has the DNA TGTGCCAGCGGGAACACTGAAGCTTTCTTT. Amino acid sequence: CASGNTEAFF. The rearrangement joins TRBV19 to TRBJ1-1; D is ambiguous. The germline CDR1 and CDR2 sequences are LNHDA and SQIVND (reference sequence). Trimming removed 9 bases from V and 1 base from J, with 3 bases in between. The CDR3 is made up of 10 amino acids.

The V gene is TRBV7-3, the J gene TRBJ1-3; 8 bases fit TRBD1. Germline V lookup: CDR1 SGHTA, CDR2 FQGTGA. The CDR3 is 19 residues long. Germline trimming cut 2 bases from V and 4 bases from J; bases unmatched to any gene: 16. CDR3: CASSLGPPAGGMEGNTIYF. The CDR3 DNA sequence: TGTGCCAGCAGCTTAGGGCCCCCTGCAGGGGGCATGGAGGGAAACACCATATATTTT.

CDR3 sequence reads: CASSVQGGVYNEQFF. The CDR3 DNA reads as TGTGCCAGCAGCGTACAGGGTGGGGTTTACAATGAGCAGTTCTTC. This sequence joins TRBV7-2 and TRBJ2-1, with D possibly TRBD1 on 6 matching bases. Germline values: CDR1 SGHTA, CDR2 FQGNSA. Trimming shortened V by 5 bases and J by 4 bases, and 15 bases separated the two germline ends. The CDR3 totals 15 residues.

The rearrangement joins TRBV7-9 to TRBJ1-4; tentatively, D is TRBD1 (5 bases). Trimming took 3 bases from V and 5 from J, leaving 10 bases between them. The CDR3 consists of 14 residues. Per germline, CDR1 SEHNR and CDR2 FQNEAQ (reference sequence). This chain's CDR3 is CASSFGGRNEKLFF. The CDR3 nucleotides read TGTGCCAGCAGCTTCGGGGGGAGGAATGAAAAACTGTTTTTT.

The chain uses TRBV15 and TRBJ2-1; 7 bases line up with TRBD2. Per germline, CDR1 LNHNV and CDR2 YYDKDF (reference sequence). The J segment lost 1 base and the V segment lost 0 bases, leaving 3 bases of the junction unmatched. CDR3 length equals 16 residues. CDR3 coding DNA: TGTGCCACCAGCAGAGAATCGGGACTATCCTACAATGAGCAGTTCTTC. Residues: CATSRESGLSYNEQFF. The full variable domain, its missing parts supplied by reference TRBV15 and TRBJ2-1, is DAMVIQNPRYQVTQFGKPVTLSCSQTLNHNVMYWYQQKSSQAPKLLFHYYDKDFNNEADTPDNFQSRRPNTSFCFLDIRSPGLGDTAMYLCATSRESGLSYNEQFFGPGTRLTVL.

The CDR3 region is CASSEAWFGQGKNEQFF. In DNA form, the CDR3 reads TGTGCCAGCAGTGAAGCTTGGTTCGGGCAGGGGAAAAATGAGCAGTTCTTC. The chain uses TRBV6-1 and TRBJ2-1, with a weak D call TRBD1 (6 bases). The V end was cut by 0 bases, the J end by 7 bases, with 19 bases between. This CDR3 spans 17 amino acids. Per germline, CDR1 MNHNS and CDR2 SASEGT.